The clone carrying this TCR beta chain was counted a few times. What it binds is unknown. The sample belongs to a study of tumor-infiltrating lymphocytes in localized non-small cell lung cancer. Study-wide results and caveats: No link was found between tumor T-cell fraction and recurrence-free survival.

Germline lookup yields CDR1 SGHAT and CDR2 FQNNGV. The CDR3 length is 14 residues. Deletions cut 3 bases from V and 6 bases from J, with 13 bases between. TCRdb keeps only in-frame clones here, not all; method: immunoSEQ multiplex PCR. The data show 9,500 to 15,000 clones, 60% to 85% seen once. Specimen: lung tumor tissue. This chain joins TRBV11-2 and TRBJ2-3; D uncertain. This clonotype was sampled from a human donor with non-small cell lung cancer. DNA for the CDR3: TGTGCCAGCAGCTTTAGGCCGATGGGGGATACGCAGTATTTT. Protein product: CASSFRPMGDTQYF.